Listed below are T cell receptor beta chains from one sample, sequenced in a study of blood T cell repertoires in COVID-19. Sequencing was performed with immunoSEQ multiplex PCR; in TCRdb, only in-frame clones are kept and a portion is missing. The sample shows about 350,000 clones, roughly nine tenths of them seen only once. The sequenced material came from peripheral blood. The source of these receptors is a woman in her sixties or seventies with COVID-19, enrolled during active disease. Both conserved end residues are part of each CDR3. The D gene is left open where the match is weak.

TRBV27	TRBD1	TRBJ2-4	TGTGCCACCTCCCGAAGACAGGGCGAGGGCAAAAACATTCAGTACTTC	CATSRRQGEGKNIQYF
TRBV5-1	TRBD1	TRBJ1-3	TGCGCCAGCAGCCAATATGGGACAGCCTCTGGAAACACCATATATTTT	CASSQYGTASGNTIYF
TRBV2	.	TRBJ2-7	TGTGCCAGCAGGTCTACAGGGAACGTTTGGTACGAGCAGTACTTC	CASRSTGNVWYEQYF
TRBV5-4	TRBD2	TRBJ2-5	TGTGCCAGCGGCAGCGGGGGCTCCAAAGAGACCCAGTACTTC	CASGSGGSKETQYF
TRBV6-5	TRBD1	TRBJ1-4	TGTGCCAGCAGAGGGGGCAGAAATGAAAAACTGTTTTTT	CASRGGRNEKLFF
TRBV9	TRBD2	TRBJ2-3	TGTGCCAGCAGCGTAGAGCTAGCGGGGGATCAAGATACGCAGTATTTT	CASSVELAGDQDTQYF
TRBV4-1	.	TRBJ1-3	TGCGCCAGCAGCCACACGAACCCTCTTGACACGGACACCATATATTTT	CASSHTNPLDTDTIYF
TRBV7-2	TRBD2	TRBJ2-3	TGTGCCAGCAGCCCCCGGGGACTAGCGGGGGACCCTAGCACAGATACGCAGTATTTT	CASSPRGLAGDPSTDTQYF
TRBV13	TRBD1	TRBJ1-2	TGTGCCAGCAGCCGCTTTGGACAGGGCGGGGACTATGGCTACACCTTC	CASSRFGQGGDYGYTF
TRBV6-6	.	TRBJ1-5	TGTGCCAGCAGCTACGACAGGATGAGCAATCAGCCCCAGCATTTT	CASSYDRMSNQPQHF
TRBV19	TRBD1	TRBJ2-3	TGTGCCTCCGCCGACAGGGGGATAGATACGCAGTATTTT	CASADRGIDTQYF
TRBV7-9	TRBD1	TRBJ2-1	TGTGCCAGCAGCTTAGCGGGACAGAATGAGCAGTTCTTC	CASSLAGQNEQFF
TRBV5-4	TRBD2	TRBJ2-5	TGTGCCAGCAGTTCCGAGACTAGCAGCCAAGAGACCCAGTACTTC	CASSSETSSQETQYF
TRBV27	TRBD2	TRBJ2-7	TGTGCCAGCAGTCGACGGGGTGGTCTAGCGGGGGAAAGGCAGTACTTC	CASSRRGGLAGERQYF
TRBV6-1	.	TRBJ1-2	TGTGCCAGCAGTGAACTGGCTGGGGCGGGGTCGGGCTACACCTTC	CASSELAGAGSGYTF
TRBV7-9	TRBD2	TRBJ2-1	TGTGCCAGCAGCTTAGAGTCTAGCGGGGGGCAGAATGAGCAGTTCTTC	CASSLESSGGQNEQFF
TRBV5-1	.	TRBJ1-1	TGCGCCAGCAGCGCCCGGACAGTGAACACTGAAGCTTTCTTT	CASSARTVNTEAFF
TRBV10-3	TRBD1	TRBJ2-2	TGTGCCATCAGCGGACAGGGGACGAACACCGGGGAGCTGTTTTTT	CAISGQGTNTGELFF
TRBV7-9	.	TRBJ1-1	TGTGCCAGCAGCTTAACCCAGGGCATGAACACTGAAGCTTTCTTT	CASSLTQGMNTEAFF
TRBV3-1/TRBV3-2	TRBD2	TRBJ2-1	TGTGCCAGCAGACCTAGCGGGGGCCACAATGAGCAGTTCTTC	CASRPSGGHNEQFF
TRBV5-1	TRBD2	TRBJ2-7	TGCGCCAGCAGCTCCCTAGCGGGGGGGCACTCCTACGAGCAGTACTTC	CASSSLAGGHSYEQYF
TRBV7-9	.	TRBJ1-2	TGTGCCAGCAGCTTAGGTGCGGATGGCTACACCTTC	CASSLGADGYTF
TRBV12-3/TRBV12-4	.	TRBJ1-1	TGTGCCTACCGGGATATGAACACTGAAGCTTTCTTT	CAYRDMNTEAFF
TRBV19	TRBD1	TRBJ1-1	TGTGCCAGTAGTGCACGGACAGGGGGTACCGGGGACACTGAAGCTTTCTTT	CASSARTGGTGDTEAFF
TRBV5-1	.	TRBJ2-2	TGCGCCAGCAGCTTGTACGGGGAGCTGTTTTTT	CASSLYGELFF
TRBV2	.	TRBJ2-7	TGTGCCAGCAGTGAATCGGAGATGGCGAAGCAGTACTTC	CASSESEMAKQYF
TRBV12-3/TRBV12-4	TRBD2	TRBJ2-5	TGTGCCAGCAGAACGGACGGGAGGGAGACCCAGTACTTC	CASRTDGRETQYF
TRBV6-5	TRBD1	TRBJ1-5	TGTGCCAGCAGTTGGAACGGACAGGGTGGCGAGCCCCAGCATTTT	CASSWNGQGGEPQHF
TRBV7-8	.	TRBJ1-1	TGTGCCAGCAGCTTTTACTCGCGGCGCACTGAAGCTTTCTTT	CASSFYSRRTEAFF
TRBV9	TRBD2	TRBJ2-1	TGTGCCAGCAGCGAACTAGCGGGTCTCTACAATGAGCAGTTCTTC	CASSELAGLYNEQFF
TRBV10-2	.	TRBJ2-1	TGCGCCAGCAGACCAGCCGGGACACCCTACAATGAGCAGTTCTTC	CASRPAGTPYNEQFF
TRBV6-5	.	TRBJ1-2	TGTGCCAGCAGTTACCCGGGGGATCGGGGCTACACCTTC	CASSYPGDRGYTF
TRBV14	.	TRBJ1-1	TGTGCCAGCAGAGCACAGGGTTACGGTGAAGCTTTCTTT	CASRAQGYGEAFF
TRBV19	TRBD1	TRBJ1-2	TGTGCCAGTAGGCCGGGGACAGGGGGACAATATGGCTACACCTTC	CASRPGTGGQYGYTF
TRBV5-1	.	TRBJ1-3	TGCGCCAGCAGCTTGGCTCGTCAGGGTATACGTGGAAACACCATATATTTT	CASSLARQGIRGNTIYF
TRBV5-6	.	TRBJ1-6	TGTGCCACCGCGATGGGGTCTGGGAGCTCCTATAATTCACCCCTCCACTTT	CATAMGSGSSYNSPLHF